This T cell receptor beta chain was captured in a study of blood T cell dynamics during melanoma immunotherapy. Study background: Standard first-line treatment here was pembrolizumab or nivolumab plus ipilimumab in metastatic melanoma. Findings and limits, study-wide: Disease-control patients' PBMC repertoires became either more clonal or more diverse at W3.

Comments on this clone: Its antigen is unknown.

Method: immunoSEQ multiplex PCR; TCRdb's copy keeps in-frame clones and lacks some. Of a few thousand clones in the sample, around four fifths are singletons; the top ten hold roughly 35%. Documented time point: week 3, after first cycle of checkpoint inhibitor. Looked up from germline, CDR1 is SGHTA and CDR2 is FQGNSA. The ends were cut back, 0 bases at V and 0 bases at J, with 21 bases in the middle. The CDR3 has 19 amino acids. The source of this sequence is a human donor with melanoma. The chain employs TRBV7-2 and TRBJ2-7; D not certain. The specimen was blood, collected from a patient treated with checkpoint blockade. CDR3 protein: CASSLAVIVVETYSYEQYF. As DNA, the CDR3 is TGTGCCAGCAGCTTAGCGGTAATAGTGGTCGAGACTTACTCCTACGAGCAGTACTTC.